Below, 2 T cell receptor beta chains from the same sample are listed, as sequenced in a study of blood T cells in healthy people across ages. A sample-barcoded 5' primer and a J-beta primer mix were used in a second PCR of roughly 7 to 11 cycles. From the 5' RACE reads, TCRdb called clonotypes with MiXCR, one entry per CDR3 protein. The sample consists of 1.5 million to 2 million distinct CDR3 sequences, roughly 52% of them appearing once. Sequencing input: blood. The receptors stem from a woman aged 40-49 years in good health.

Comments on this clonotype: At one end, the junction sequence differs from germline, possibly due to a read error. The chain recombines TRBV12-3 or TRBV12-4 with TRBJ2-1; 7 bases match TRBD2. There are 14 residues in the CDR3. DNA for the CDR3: TGTGCCAGCAACCGCGGGGGAACCTACAATGAGCGGTTCTTC. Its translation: CASNRGGTYNERFF.

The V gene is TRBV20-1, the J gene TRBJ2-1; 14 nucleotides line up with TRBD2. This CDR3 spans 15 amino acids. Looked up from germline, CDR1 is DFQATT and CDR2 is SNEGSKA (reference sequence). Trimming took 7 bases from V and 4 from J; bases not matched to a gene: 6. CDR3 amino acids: CSVATSGGAYNEQFF. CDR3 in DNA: TGCAGTGTTGCGACTAGCGGGGGGGCATACAATGAGCAGTTCTTC.